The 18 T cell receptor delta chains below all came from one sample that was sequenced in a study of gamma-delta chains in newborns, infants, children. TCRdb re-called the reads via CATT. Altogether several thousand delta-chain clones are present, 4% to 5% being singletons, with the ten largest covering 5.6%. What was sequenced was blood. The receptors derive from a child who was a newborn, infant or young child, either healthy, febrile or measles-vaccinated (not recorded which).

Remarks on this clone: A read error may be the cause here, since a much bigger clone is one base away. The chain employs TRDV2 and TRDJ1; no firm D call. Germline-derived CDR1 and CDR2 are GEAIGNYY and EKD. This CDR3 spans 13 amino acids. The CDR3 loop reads CAYDPLTGDKLIF. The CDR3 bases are TGTGCCTATGACCCCCTTACGGGGGATAAACTCATCTTT.

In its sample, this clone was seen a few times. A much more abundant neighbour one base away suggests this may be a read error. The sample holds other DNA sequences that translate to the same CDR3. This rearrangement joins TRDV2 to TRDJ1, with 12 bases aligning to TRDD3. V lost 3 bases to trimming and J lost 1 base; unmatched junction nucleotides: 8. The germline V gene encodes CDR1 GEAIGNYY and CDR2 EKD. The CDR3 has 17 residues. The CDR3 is CACDHVLGDTITDKLIF. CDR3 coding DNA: TGTGCCTGTGACCATGTGCTGGGGGATACGATCACCGATAAACTCATCTTT.

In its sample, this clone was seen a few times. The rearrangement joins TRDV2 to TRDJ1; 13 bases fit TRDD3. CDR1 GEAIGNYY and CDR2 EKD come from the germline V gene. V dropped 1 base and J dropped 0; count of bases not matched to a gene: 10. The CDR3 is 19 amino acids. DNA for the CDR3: TGTGCCTGTGACACGTTACTGGGGGATACGAAAAAGTACACCGATAAACTCATCTTT. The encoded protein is CACDTLLGDTKKYTDKLIF.

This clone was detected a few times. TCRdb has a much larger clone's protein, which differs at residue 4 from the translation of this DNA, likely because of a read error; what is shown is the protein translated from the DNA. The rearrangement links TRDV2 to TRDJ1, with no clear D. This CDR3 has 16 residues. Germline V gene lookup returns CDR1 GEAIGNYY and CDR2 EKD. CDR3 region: CACGTVEGNRRGKLIF. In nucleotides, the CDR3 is TGTGCCTGTGGCACCGTCGAGGGAAACCGTAGAGGTAAACTCATCTTT.

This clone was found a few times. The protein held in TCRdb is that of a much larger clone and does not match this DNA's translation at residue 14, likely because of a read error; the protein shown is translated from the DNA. The CDR3 loop is CACDTVGTGDTDKPIF. CDR3 bases: TGTGCCTGTGACACCGTGGGGACCGGAGACACCGATAAACCCATCTTT. V and J are TRDV2 and TRDJ1, with D maybe TRDD3 (5 bases). The CDR3 totals 16 residues. The germline V gene encodes CDR1 GEAIGNYY and CDR2 EKD.

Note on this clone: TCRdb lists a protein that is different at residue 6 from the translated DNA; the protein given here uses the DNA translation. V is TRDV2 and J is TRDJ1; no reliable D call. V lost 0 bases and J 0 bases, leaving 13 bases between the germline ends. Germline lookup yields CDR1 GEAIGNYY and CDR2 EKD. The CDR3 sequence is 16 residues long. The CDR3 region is CACDTSIPLYTDKLIF. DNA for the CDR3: TGTGCCTGTGACACCTCAATACCCCTGTACACCGATAAACTCATCTTT.

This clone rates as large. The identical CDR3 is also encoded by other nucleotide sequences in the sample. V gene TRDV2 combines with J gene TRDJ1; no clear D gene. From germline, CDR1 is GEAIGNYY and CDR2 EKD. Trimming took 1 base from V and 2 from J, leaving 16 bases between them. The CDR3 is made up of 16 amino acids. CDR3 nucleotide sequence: TGTGCCTGTGACACTCTAGGCCCGGTCGTAACCGATAAACTCATCTTT. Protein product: CACDTLGPVVTDKLIF.

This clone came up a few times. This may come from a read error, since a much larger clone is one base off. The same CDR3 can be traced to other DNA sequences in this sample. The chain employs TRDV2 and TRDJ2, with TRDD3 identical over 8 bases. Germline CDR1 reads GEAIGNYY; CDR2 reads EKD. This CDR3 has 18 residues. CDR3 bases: TGTGCCTGTGACCCGCTGGGGGACGCACTCCTTATGACGGCACAACTCTTCTTT. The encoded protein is CACDPLGDALLMTAQLFF.

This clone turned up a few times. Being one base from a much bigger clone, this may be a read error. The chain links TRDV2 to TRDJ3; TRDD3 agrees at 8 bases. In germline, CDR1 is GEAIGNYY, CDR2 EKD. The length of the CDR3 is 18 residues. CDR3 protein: CACDTAGGSSWGTRQMFF. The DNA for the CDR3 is TGTGCCTGTGACACAGCTGGGGGAAGCTCCTGGGGCACCCGACAGATGTTTTTC.

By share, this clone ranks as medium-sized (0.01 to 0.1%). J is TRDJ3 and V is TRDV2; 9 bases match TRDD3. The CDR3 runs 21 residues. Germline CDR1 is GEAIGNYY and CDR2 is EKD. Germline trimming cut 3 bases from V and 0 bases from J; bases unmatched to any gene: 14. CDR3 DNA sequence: TGTGCCTGTGACTTCCTCTTTACTGGGGGACCGAGCTCCTGGGACACCCGACAGATGTTTTTC. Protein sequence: CACDFLFTGGPSSWDTRQMFF.

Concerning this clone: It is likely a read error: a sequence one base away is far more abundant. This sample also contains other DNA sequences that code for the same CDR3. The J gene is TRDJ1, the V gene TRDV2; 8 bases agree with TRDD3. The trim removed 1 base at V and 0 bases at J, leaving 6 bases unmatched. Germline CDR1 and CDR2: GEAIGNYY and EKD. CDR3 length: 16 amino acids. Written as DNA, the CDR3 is TGTGCCTGTGACACTGTTGGGGGATCGGACACCGATAAACTCATCTTT. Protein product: CACDTVGGSDTDKLIF.

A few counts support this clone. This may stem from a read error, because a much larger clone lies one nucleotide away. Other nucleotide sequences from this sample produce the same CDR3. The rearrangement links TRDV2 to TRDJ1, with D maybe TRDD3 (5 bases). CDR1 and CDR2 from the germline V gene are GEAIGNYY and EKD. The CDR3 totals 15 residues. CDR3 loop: CACDTVGSNTDKLIF. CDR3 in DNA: TGTGCCTGTGACACCGTGGGGTCCAACACCGATAAACTTATCTTT.

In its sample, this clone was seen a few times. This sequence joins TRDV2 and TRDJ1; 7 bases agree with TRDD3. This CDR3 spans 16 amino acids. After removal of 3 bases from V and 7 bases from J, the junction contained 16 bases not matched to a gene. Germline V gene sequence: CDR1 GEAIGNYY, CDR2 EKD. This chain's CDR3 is CACDAMTGDPVFKLIF. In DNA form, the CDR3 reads TGTGCCTGTGACGCTATGACTGGGGACCCGGTGTTTAAACTCATCTTT.

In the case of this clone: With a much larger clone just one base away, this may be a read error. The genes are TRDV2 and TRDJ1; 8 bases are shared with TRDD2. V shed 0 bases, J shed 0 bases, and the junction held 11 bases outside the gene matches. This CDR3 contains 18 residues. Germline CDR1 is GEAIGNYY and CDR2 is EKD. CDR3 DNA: TGTGCCTGTGACACCGCTTCCTACGTGGGTGCGGACACCGATAAACTCATCTTT. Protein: CACDTASYVGADTDKLIF.

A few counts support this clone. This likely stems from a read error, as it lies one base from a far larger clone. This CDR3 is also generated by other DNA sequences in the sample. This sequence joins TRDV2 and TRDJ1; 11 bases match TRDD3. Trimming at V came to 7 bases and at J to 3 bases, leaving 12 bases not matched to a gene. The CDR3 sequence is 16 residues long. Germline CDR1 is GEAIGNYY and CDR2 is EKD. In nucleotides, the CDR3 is TGTGCCTGCGACGTCTTGGGGGATACGAACGCCGATAAACTCATCTTT. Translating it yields CACDVLGDTNADKLIF.

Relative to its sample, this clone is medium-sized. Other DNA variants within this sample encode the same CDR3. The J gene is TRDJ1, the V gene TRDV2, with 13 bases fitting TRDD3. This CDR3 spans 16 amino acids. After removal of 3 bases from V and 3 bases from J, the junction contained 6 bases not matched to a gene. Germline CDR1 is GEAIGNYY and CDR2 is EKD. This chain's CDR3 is CACDGLGDTGADKLIF. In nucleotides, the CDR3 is TGTGCCTGTGACGGACTGGGGGATACGGGGGCCGATAAACTCATCTTT.

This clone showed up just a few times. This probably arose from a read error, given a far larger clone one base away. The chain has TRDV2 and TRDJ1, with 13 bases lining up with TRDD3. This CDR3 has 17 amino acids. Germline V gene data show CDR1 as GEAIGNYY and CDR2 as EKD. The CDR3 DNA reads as TGTGCCTGTGACTCACTGGGGGATACGCATTCGGGGAAGAAACTCACCTTT. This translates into CACDSLGDTHSGKKLTF.

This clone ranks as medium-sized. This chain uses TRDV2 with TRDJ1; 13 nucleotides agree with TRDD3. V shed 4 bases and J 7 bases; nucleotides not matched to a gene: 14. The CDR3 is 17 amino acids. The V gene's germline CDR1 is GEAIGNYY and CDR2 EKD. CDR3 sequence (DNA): TGTGCCTGTGATGCCTTACTGGGGGATACGTCGCGAGGTAAACTCATCTTT. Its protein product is CACDALLGDTSRGKLIF.